A selection of T cell receptor beta chains follows, all from one sample in a study of OX40 agonist ivuxolimab in advanced cancers. The method was immunoSEQ multiplex PCR; TCRdb's version includes in-frame clones alone and lacks a portion of them. The sample lists tens of thousands of clones, around 89% occurring once. Sequences were derived from CD4+ or CD8+ T cells sorted from blood, sampled in a trial of the OX40 agonist ivuxolimab. These TCRs come from an adult with an advanced solid tumor such as melanoma, head and neck, liver or kidney cancer. Each CDR3 is given with its conserved first and last residue. D genes are given only for firm matches. The size of a clone is reported for some rows only, either as once, few or many, or as a class for expanded clones.

TRBJ2-7 TRBD2 NA TRBV7-6 CASSQDGAGYEQYF TGTGCCAGCAGCCAAGATGGAGCGGGATACGAGCAGTACTTC
TRBJ2-2 NA once TRBV27 CASSYEPAGELFF TGTGCCAGCAGTTACGAGCCCGCCGGGGAGCTGTTTTTT
TRBJ2-1 TRBD1 NA TRBV18 CASSPTQPGGYNEQFF TGTGCCAGCTCACCAACGCAGCCAGGGGGATACAATGAGCAGTTCTTC
TRBJ2-7 TRBD2 NA TRBV27 CASSLLAGVPYEQYF TGTGCCAGCAGTTTGCTAGCGGGAGTGCCCTACGAGCAGTACTTC
TRBJ2-1 TRBD2 NA TRBV29-1 CSGTSANEQFF TGCAGCGGGACTAGTGCCAATGAGCAGTTCTTC
TRBJ2-1 NA NA TRBV7-6 CASSLVAGLSYNEQFF TGTGCCAGCAGCTTAGTGGCGGGGCTTTCCTACAATGAGCAGTTCTTC
TRBJ1-1 NA NA TRBV7-2 CASSPNGVAEAFF TGTGCCAGCAGCCCTAACGGGGTAGCTGAAGCTTTCTTT
TRBJ1-1 TRBD1 NA TRBV30 CAWNHRGMRTEAFF TGTGCCTGGAATCACAGGGGGATGAGGACTGAAGCTTTCTTT
TRBJ2-2 TRBD1 NA TRBV6-1 CASVRGSATGELFF TGTGCCAGCGTCAGGGGGAGCGCCACCGGGGAGCTGTTTTTT
TRBJ2-3 TRBD2 NA TRBV9 CASSQGLAGGRTDTQYF TGTGCCAGCAGCCAGGGACTAGCGGGTGGGAGGACAGATACGCAGTATTTT
TRBJ1-5 NA NA TRBV7-9 CASSVGTSRDQPQHF TGTGCCAGCAGCGTCGGGACCTCTAGGGATCAGCCCCAGCATTTT
TRBJ2-7 NA NA TRBV27 CASNTYEQYF TGTGCCAGCAACACGTACGAGCAGTACTTC
TRBJ2-3 NA NA TRBV5-1 CASSADSSADTQYF TGCGCCAGCAGCGCGGACTCCAGCGCGGATACGCAGTATTTT
TRBJ1-4 NA NA TRBV19 CASSIGGWDNEKLFF TGTGCCAGTAGTATCGGAGGGTGGGATAATGAAAAACTGTTTTTT
TRBJ1-4 NA NA TRBV19 CASKDGGNGNEKLFF TGTGCCAGTAAGGACGGGGGAAATGGTAATGAAAAACTGTTTTTT
TRBJ1-2 NA NA TRBV28 CASSLRAGYNYGYTF TGTGCCAGCAGTTTAAGAGCAGGGTACAACTATGGCTACACCTTC
TRBJ2-7 NA NA TRBV6-1 CASSSRIEQYF TGTGCCAGCAGTAGTAGGATCGAGCAGTACTTC
TRBJ1-5 NA NA TRBV6-1 CASSERYRLNQPQHF TGTGCCAGCAGTGAACGGTACAGACTCAATCAGCCCCAGCATTTT
TRBJ2-1 TRBD2 NA TRBV11-3 CASGSGRVGNEQFF TGTGCCAGCGGGAGCGGGAGGGTCGGGAATGAGCAGTTCTTC
TRBJ1-1 NA NA TRBV18 CASSPRGTLNTEAFF TGTGCCAGCTCACCCCGGGGCACGTTGAACACTGAAGCTTTCTTT
TRBJ2-6 TRBD1 NA TRBV7-8 CASSLGARGRGAGANVLTF TGTGCCAGCAGCTTAGGGGCGAGGGGGCGAGGAGCTGGGGCCAACGTCCTGACTTTC
TRBJ1-1 TRBD1 NA TRBV6-1 CASSEGQGARLNTEAFF TGTGCCAGCAGTGAGGGACAGGGGGCACGATTGAACACTGAAGCTTTCTTT
TRBJ1-5 TRBD1 NA TRBV19 CATSDRRVYQPQHF TGTGCCACTTCGGACAGGAGGGTTTATCAGCCCCAGCATTTT
TRBJ2-7 TRBD2 NA TRBV11-2 CASSSPGLAGGTYEQYF TGTGCCAGCAGCTCCCCGGGACTAGCGGGAGGAACCTACGAGCAGTACTTC
TRBJ2-5 NA NA TRBV4-3 CASSQDAGLQTQYF TGCGCCAGCAGCCAAGATGCCGGGTTGCAGACCCAGTACTTC